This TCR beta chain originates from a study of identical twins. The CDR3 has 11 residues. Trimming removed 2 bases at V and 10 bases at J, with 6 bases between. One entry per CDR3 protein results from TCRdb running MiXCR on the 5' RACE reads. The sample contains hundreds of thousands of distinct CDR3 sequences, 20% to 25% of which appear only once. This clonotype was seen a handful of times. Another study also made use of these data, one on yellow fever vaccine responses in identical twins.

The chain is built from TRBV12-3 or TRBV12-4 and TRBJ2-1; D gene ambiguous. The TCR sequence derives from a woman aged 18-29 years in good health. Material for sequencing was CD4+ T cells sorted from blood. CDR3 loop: CASSLQAEQFF. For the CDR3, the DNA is TGTGCCAGCAGTTTACAAGCGGAGCAGTTCTTC.